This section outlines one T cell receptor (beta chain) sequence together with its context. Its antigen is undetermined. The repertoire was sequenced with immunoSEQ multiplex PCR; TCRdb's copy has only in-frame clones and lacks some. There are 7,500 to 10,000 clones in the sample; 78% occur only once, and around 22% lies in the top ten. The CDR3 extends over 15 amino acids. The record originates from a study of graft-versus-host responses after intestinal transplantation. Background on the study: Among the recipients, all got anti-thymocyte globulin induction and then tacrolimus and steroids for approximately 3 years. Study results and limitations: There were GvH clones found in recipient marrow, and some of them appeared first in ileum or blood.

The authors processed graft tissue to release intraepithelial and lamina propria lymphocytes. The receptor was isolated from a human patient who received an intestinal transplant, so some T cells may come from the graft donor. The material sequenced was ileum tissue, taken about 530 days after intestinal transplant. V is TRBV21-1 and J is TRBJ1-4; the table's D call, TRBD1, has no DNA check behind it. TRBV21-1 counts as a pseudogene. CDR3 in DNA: TGTGCCAAGGACAGGGCAGGGGCTCTGTTTGAAAAACTGTTTTTT. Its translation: CAKDRAGALFEKLFF.